Following are 8 T cell receptor beta chains from one sample sequenced in a study of identical twins. TCRdb passed the 5' RACE reads through MiXCR, listing each CDR3 protein once. The sample includes around 1.7 million distinct CDR3 sequences, about 31% of them seen just once. The sequenced sample consisted of cord blood. Receptor source: a newborn girl in good health.

The rearrangement links TRBV12-3 or TRBV12-4 to TRBJ2-7, with 11 bases that match TRBD2. Trimming took 8 bases from V and 3 from J; bases not matched to a gene: 12. The CDR3 loop spans 16 amino acids. The CDR3 here is CASVDTWTSGYYEQYF. Here the CDR3 DNA reads TGTGCCAGCGTAGACACCTGGACTAGCGGGTACTACGAGCAGTACTTC.

A few counts support this clonotype. This chain joins TRBV21-1 and TRBJ2-7; TRBD2, the table's D call, was not compared with the DNA. TRBV21-1 is a pseudogene. The CDR3 is made up of 14 amino acids. The CDR3 DNA is TGTGCCACCCGACCCGGGACTAGAGCCTACGAGCAGTACTTC. Translation gives CATRPGTRAYEQYF.

This clonotype was seen a single time. The CDR3, as DNA: TGTGCCAGCAGCTTAATCCGGGAGTCTTACAATGAGCAGTTCTTC. Translating it yields CASSLIRESYNEQFF. The chain is built from TRBV7-9 and TRBJ2-1; TRBD2 is a possible D gene (6 bases). CDR1 is SEHNR, CDR2 FQNEAQ, per germline (reference sequence). V lost 2 bases and J lost 4, with 12 bases in between. This CDR3 has 15 residues.

The chain employs TRBV4-2 and TRBJ2-7; weak D call: TRBD2 (5 bases). Deletions cut 0 bases from V and 5 bases from J, with 17 bases between. CDR3 length: 16 residues. Germline-derived CDR1 and CDR2 are LGHNA and YNFKEQ. The CDR3 coding sequence is TGTGCCAGCAGCCAAGAGGGTACACGGGAAGACCACGAGCAGTACTTC. It translates to CASSQEGTREDHEQYF.

The V and J genes are TRBV5-6 and TRBJ2-3; D possibly matches TRBD1 or TRBD2 (5 bases each). The CDR3 has 16 amino acids. Germline CDR1 SGHDT, CDR2 YYEEEE. The ends were cut back, 0 bases at V and 6 bases at J, with 17 bases in the middle. The CDR3 coding sequence is TGTGCCAGCAGCTTGGGGGACGGAGGTTTCCGGGATACGCAGTATTTT. Residues: CASSLGDGGFRDTQYF.

The CDR3 DNA is TGCAGTGCTAGTCGACCCGGGAGCCACCCCTACGAGCAGTACTTC. Its protein product is CSASRPGSHPYEQYF. The genes are TRBV20-1 and TRBJ2-7; D might be TRBD2 (6 bases). The V end was cut by 3 bases, the J end by 2 bases, with 17 bases between. This CDR3 has 15 amino acids. Looked up from germline, CDR1 is DFQATT and CDR2 is SNEGSKA (reference sequence).

The chain links TRBV19 to TRBJ1-1; 7 bases match TRBD1. V lost 9 bases and J lost 5; bases outside the gene matches: 12. The CDR3 totals 14 residues. Germline assignment: CDR1 LNHDA and CDR2 SQIVND (reference sequence). The CDR3 loop is CASTTRGAGTEAFF. CDR3 bases: TGTGCCAGCACTACCAGGGGGGCTGGGACTGAAGCTTTCTTT.

The chain combines TRBV3-1 with TRBJ1-1, with TRBD1 matching 9 bases. This CDR3 has 16 residues. Trimming cost V 0 bases and J 4 bases; bases outside gene matches: 6. CDR1 is LGHDT and CDR2 is YNNKEL in the germline V gene (reference sequence). The CDR3 here is CASSQEGGQGFTEAFF. Here the CDR3 DNA reads TGTGCCAGCAGCCAAGAAGGGGGACAGGGTTTCACTGAAGCTTTCTTT.